The 14 T cell receptor beta chains below were found in one sample sequenced in a study of Ad26.COV2.S vaccination and SARS-CoV-2 variants. Profiling relied on immunoSEQ multiplex PCR, and the TCRdb table lists in-frame clones only, not all of them. The data hold about 440,000 clones, with approximately 90% observed a single time. The treatment: about 20 received Ad26.COV2.S at low or high dose, single or two shots; roughly 5 received placebo; per-sample allocation not given. Sampling took place 63 days after the first vaccine or placebo injection. Specimen: peripheral blood, collected in a trial of Ad26.COV2.S vaccine versus placebo. These receptors were obtained from a person aged 18-65 years who received the Ad26.COV2.S COVID-19 vaccine or a placebo.

This chain joins TRBV6-5 and TRBJ2-7; the D is unclear. CDR3 length: 14 residues. The V and J ends lost 8 bases and 0 bases respectively, with 14 bases between them. Germline V gene sequence: CDR1 MNHEY, CDR2 SVGAGI. CDR3 sequence (DNA): TGTGCCAGCCGGGCCCTAGGACGCTCCTACGAGCAGTACTTC. This codes for CASRALGRSYEQYF.

The chain couples TRBV30 to TRBJ1-6; D may be TRBD1 (5 bases). The CDR3 length is 13 residues. Trimming stripped 6 bases from V and 7 bases from J, with 13 bases between. The germline V gene encodes CDR1 GTSNPN and CDR2 SVGIG (reference sequence). The CDR3 sequence is CACSTVTNSPLHF. The CDR3 coding sequence is TGTGCCTGCTCGACAGTGACGAATTCACCCCTCCACTTT.

V gene TRBV30 combines with J gene TRBJ2-1, with 7 bases fitting TRBD1. V shed 3 bases, J shed 6 bases, and the junction held 5 bases outside the gene matches. This CDR3 is built from 13 residues. Looked up from germline, CDR1 is GTSNPN and CDR2 is SVGIG (reference sequence). CDR3 bases: TGTGCCTGGAGCCTGGGACAGAGCAATGAGCAGTTCTTC. It is translated as CAWSLGQSNEQFF.

Only one count was recorded for this clone. The chain recombines TRBV27 with TRBJ2-6, with a tentative D call TRBD1 (7 bases). V shed 7 bases and J shed 2 bases, with 15 bases lying between them. Germline V gene sequence: CDR1 MNHEY, CDR2 SMNVEV (reference sequence). The CDR3 runs 16 residues. In DNA form, the CDR3 reads TGTGCCAGCACACGACAGGGAGGAACTGGGGCCAACGTCCTGACTTTC. It specifies CASTRQGGTGANVLTF.

The chain carries TRBV7-9 and TRBJ1-6; 8 bases match TRBD1. The V segment lost 6 bases and the J segment 9 bases; nucleotides outside the gene matches: 7. Germline V CDR1 and CDR2: SEHNR, FQNEAQ (reference sequence). The CDR3 runs 14 residues. The CDR3 DNA is TGTGCCAGCAGTGACAGGGGTAGGACTTCACCCCTCCACTTT. Protein product: CASSDRGRTSPLHF.

The rearrangement uses TRBV7-6 and TRBJ2-7; possibly TRBD2 for D (5 bases). The germline CDR1 and CDR2 sequences are SGHVS and FNYEAQ. With 2 bases removed from V and 1 base from J, the gap between germline ends came to 12 bases. There are 15 residues in the CDR3. The CDR3 protein is CASSLTETGSYEQYF. In DNA form, the CDR3 reads TGTGCCAGCAGCTTAACGGAGACGGGATCCTACGAGCAGTACTTC. The entire variable domain, with the rest obtained from reference TRBV7-6 and TRBJ2-7, is as follows: GAGVSQSPRYKVTKRGQDVALRCDPISGHVSLYWYRQALGQGPEFLTYFNYEAQQDKSGLPNDRFSAERPEGSISTLTIQRTEQRDSAMYRCASSLTETGSYEQYFGPGTRLTVT.

The chain is built from TRBV4-2 and TRBJ2-1; 8 positions agree with TRBD2. The CDR3 consists of 18 residues. Germline values: CDR1 LGHNA, CDR2 YNFKEQ. V gave up 4 bases and J gave up 2 bases; unmatched junction bases: 13. CDR3 protein: CASSPRGGRRRTYNEQFF. CDR3 nucleotides: TGTGCCAGCAGCCCGCGGGGCGGGAGGCGCCGGACCTACAATGAGCAGTTCTTC.

The V and J genes are TRBV19 and TRBJ1-6, with a tentative D call TRBD1 (5 bases). The V gene lost 4 bases and the J gene lost 6 bases, with 10 bases spanning the gap. This CDR3 is 14 amino acids long. Germline V gives CDR1 LNHDA, CDR2 SQIVND (reference sequence). CDR3 sequence: CASSTGTSNSPLHF. In DNA, the CDR3 is TGTGCCAGTAGTACCGGGACCTCTAATTCACCCCTCCACTTT.

This clone counts as medium-sized (0.01 to 0.1%). V gene TRBV27 combines with J gene TRBJ1-6, with a weak D call TRBD1 (5 bases). The CDR3 sequence is 15 residues long. CDR1 is MNHEY, CDR2 SMNVEV, per germline (reference sequence). Trimming removed 2 bases from V and 10 bases from J, with 15 bases in between. Here the CDR3 DNA reads TGTGCCAGCAGTTTAGGAGGGGAAAGAAGCTCACCCCTCCACTTT. Its translation: CASSLGGERSSPLHF.

The chain combines TRBV7-6 with TRBJ2-1; 14 nucleotides align to TRBD2. Germline assignment: CDR1 SGHVS and CDR2 FNYEAQ. There are 17 residues in the CDR3. Trimming at V came to 5 bases and at J to 3 bases, leaving 6 bases not matched to a gene. CDR3 DNA sequence: TGTGCCAGCAGCCCAAGACTAGCGGGAGGGGACTACAATGAGCAGTTCTTC. Translated, it gives CASSPRLAGGDYNEQFF.

The chain has TRBV19 and TRBJ2-7; TRBD1 matches 11 bases. CDR3 length: 15 residues. V dropped 4 bases and J dropped 3; count of bases not matched to a gene: 5. The germline CDR1 and CDR2 sequences are LNHDA and SQIVND (reference sequence). The CDR3 loop is CASSTGGTGGYEQYF. Here the CDR3 DNA reads TGTGCCAGTAGTACAGGGGGGACAGGGGGCTACGAGCAGTACTTC.

The V and J genes are TRBV5-5 and TRBJ2-7; tentative D call: TRBD1 (6 bases). V gave up 1 base and J gave up 9 bases, with 11 bases separating them. CDR3 length equals 12 residues. Germline CDR1 SGHKS, CDR2 YYEKEE (reference sequence). CDR3 sequence reads: CASSLTGIVQYF. The DNA of the CDR3 is TGTGCCAGCAGCTTGACAGGGATCGTGCAGTACTTC.

The rearrangement joins TRBV6-1 to TRBJ2-3, with 8 bases matching TRBD2. The germline V gene encodes CDR1 MNHNS and CDR2 SASEGT. The V gene end was trimmed by 1 base and the J gene end by 1 base; junction bases not matched to a gene: 4. The CDR3 is 16 amino acids. The CDR3 protein is CASSEVGSGGTDTQYF. The CDR3 DNA reads TGTGCCAGCAGTGAAGTGGGTAGCGGGGGCACAGATACGCAGTATTTT.

The J gene is TRBJ2-5, the V gene TRBV6-5, with a possible D match to TRBD1 (5 bases). V was pared by 8 bases and J by 4 bases, with 14 bases between. The CDR3 runs 13 residues. Germline lookup yields CDR1 MNHEY and CDR2 SVGAGI. DNA for the CDR3: TGTGCCAGCTTACCAGGGTTCCGAGAGACCCAGTACTTC. Encoded protein: CASLPGFRETQYF.